This passage covers 18 T cell receptor beta chains from one sample sequenced in a study of cytomegalovirus exposure and HLA in healthy donors. The study ran its PCR with 60 Vbeta and 13 Jbeta primers. Some clones are missing from TCRdb's copy, which holds only in-frame ones; the method was immunoSEQ multiplex PCR. The table records roughly 45,000 clones, roughly 51% of them present only once. Input material: PBMCs. The receptors shown here come from a man between 60 and 75 years old in good health and CMV-seronegative.

The chain couples TRBV5-1 to TRBJ2-5; 7 bases align to TRBD1. Unmatched junction bases numbered 3, after V lost 1 base and J lost 0 bases. In germline, CDR1 is SGHRS, CDR2 YFSETQ. CDR3 length: 15 amino acids. This CDR3 reads CASSLQGQNQETQYF. The CDR3 nucleotides are TGCGCCAGCAGCTTGCAGGGACAGAACCAAGAGACCCAGTACTTC.

The gene calls are TRBV15 and TRBJ1-2; 8 bases match TRBD1. Trimming at V came to 3 bases and at J to 6 bases, leaving 12 bases not matched to a gene. Germline V CDR1 and CDR2: LNHNV, YYDKDF (reference sequence). The CDR3 spans 16 residues. The CDR3 nucleotides are TGTGCCACCAGCAGCGCAGGGGGCTCGTACCTCAATGGCTACACCTTC. This sequence encodes CATSSAGGSYLNGYTF.

J is TRBJ2-1 and V is TRBV7-2, with D possibly TRBD2 on 5 matching bases. Germline CDR1 reads SGHTA; CDR2 reads FQGNSA. V dropped 5 bases and J dropped 0 bases, with 11 bases sitting between them. This CDR3 contains 15 residues. CDR3 region: CASSRLAASYNEQFF. In DNA form, the CDR3 reads TGTGCCAGCAGCCGTCTAGCTGCCTCCTACAATGAGCAGTTCTTC.

The V gene is TRBV6-5, the J gene TRBJ2-7, with a weak D call TRBD2 (5 bases). The CDR3 sequence is 13 residues long. Germline values: CDR1 MNHEY, CDR2 SVGAGI. The V end was cut by 4 bases, the J end by 4 bases, with 11 bases between. Here the CDR3 DNA reads TGTGCCAGCAGTTTCGGCCGAGGGTACGAGCAGTACTTC. Encoded protein: CASSFGRGYEQYF.

V gene TRBV7-8 combines with J gene TRBJ1-5, with D possibly matching TRBD1 (5 bases). Trimming removed 2 bases from V and 11 bases from J, with 19 bases in between. Germline loops: CDR1 SGHVS, CDR2 FQNEAQ. The CDR3 has 15 amino acids. The CDR3 DNA follows: TGTGCCAGCAGCTTAAGCGCGGGGCCTACACGGGCCCAGCATTTT. Translated: CASSLSAGPTRAQHF.

This clone was detected a few times. The chain uses TRBV7-8 and TRBJ1-3, with TRBD1 identical over 7 bases. After removal of 2 bases from V and 1 base from J, the junction contained 5 bases not matched to a gene. From germline, CDR1 is SGHVS and CDR2 FQNEAQ. This CDR3 is 16 amino acids long. CDR3 DNA sequence: TGTGCCAGCAGCTTATTGGGCAGGGGGTCTGGAAACACCATATATTTT. The encoded protein is CASSLLGRGSGNTIYF. Filled out from reference TRBV7-8 and TRBJ1-3, the complete variable domain reads GAGVSQSPRYKVAKRGQDVALRCDPISGHVSLFWYQQALGQGPEFLTYFQNEAQLDKSGLPSDRFFAERPEGSVSTLKIQRTQQEDSAVYLCASSLLGRGSGNTIYFGEGSWLTVV.

The rearrangement uses TRBV30 and TRBJ2-2, with D possibly TRBD2 on 5 matching bases. The CDR3 loop spans 16 amino acids. The V gene lost 0 bases and the J gene lost 0 bases, with 11 bases spanning the gap. Germline V gene data show CDR1 as GTSNPN and CDR2 as SVGIG (reference sequence). The DNA of the CDR3 is TGTGCCTGGAGTGTCTCAGCGGTCACGAACACCGGGGAGCTGTTTTTT. Protein product: CAWSVSAVTNTGELFF.

The chain is built from TRBV30 and TRBJ2-5; 7 bases agree with TRBD2. The ends lost 7 bases at V and 4 bases at J; junction bases unmatched: 3. Germline V CDR1 and CDR2: GTSNPN, SVGIG (reference sequence). CDR3 length: 11 residues. CDR3 DNA sequence: TGTGCCTCGGGGGGTAGAGAGACCCAGTACTTC. Translation: CASGGRETQYF. Based on the CDR3 plus reference TRBV30 and TRBJ2-5, the full variable domain is SQTIHQWPATLVQPVGSPLSLECTVEGTSNPNLYWYRQAAGRGLQLLFYSVGIGQISSEVPQNLSASRPQDRQFILSSKKLLLSDSGFYLCASGGRETQYFGPGTRLLVL.

The chain has TRBV14 and TRBJ2-7, with a possible D match to TRBD2 (6 bases). The germline CDR1 and CDR2 sequences are SGHDN and FVKESK. The CDR3 is 16 residues long. V was shortened by 5 bases and J by 3 bases, with 20 bases between the two germline ends. The CDR3 region is CASSGLPGLPIYEQYF. The CDR3 region has the DNA TGTGCCAGCAGCGGGCTACCGGGACTTCCCATCTACGAGCAGTACTTC.

The rearrangement links TRBV29-1 to TRBJ2-3; no firm D call. Looked up from germline, CDR1 is SQVTM and CDR2 is ANQGSEA. V was cut by 4 bases and J by 1 base, with 6 bases left in between. This CDR3 is 12 amino acids long. CDR3 amino acids: CSVGYRTDTQYF. The CDR3 DNA follows: TGCAGCGTTGGCTACCGCACAGATACGCAGTATTTT.

The chain joins TRBV7-6 to TRBJ1-3; D is perhaps TRBD1 (5 bases). The CDR3 has 13 residues. Germline V lookup: CDR1 SGHVS, CDR2 FNYEAQ. Trimming removed 4 bases from V and 3 bases from J, with 7 bases in between. CDR3 sequence: CASSSDSGNTIYF. The CDR3 DNA sequence: TGTGCCAGCAGCTCTGACAGTGGAAACACCATATATTTT.

The chain carries TRBV7-2 and TRBJ2-1, with D maybe TRBD2 (6 bases). The V gene's germline CDR1 is SGHTA and CDR2 FQGNSA. V was clipped by 5 bases and J by 6 bases, with 17 bases between them. This CDR3 has 15 amino acids. CDR3 nucleotide sequence: TGTGCCAGCAGCCCCCACGGGGGAGGAATCAATGAGCAGTTCTTC. Translating it yields CASSPHGGGINEQFF.

This chain joins TRBV29-1 and TRBJ2-1; TRBD2 matches at 8 bases. J gave up 1 base and V 0 bases, and 5 bases lay outside the gene matches. Germline assignment: CDR1 SQVTM and CDR2 ANQGSEA. The CDR3 consists of 16 residues. DNA for the CDR3: TGCAGCGTTGAAGACGGGAGGGCCGCGTCCTACAATGAGCAGTTCTTC. Encoded protein: CSVEDGRAASYNEQFF.

This clone has a handful of counts. The rearrangement joins TRBV7-8 to TRBJ1-3, with D hard to call. Trimming took 2 bases from V and 0 from J, leaving 8 bases between them. The V gene's germline CDR1 is SGHVS and CDR2 FQNEAQ. The CDR3 is 15 amino acids. The CDR3 loop reads CASSLTEPSGNTIYF. CDR3 DNA: TGTGCCAGCAGCTTAACAGAGCCCTCTGGAAACACCATATATTTT.

The chain carries TRBV5-1 and TRBJ2-7, with 10 bases identical to TRBD1. After removal of 4 bases from V and 7 bases from J, the junction contained 11 bases not matched to a gene. From germline, CDR1 is SGHRS and CDR2 YFSETQ. This CDR3 is built from 15 residues. The CDR3 DNA reads TGCGCCAGCAGCCTGGGGGGACAGGGGATCGGAGAGCAGTACTTC. Translating gives CASSLGGQGIGEQYF.

This clone was seen more than once but under ten times. This chain uses TRBV27 with TRBJ2-1, with 11 bases that match TRBD2. V was clipped by 7 bases and J by 7 bases; unmatched bases: 9. Germline lookup yields CDR1 MNHEY and CDR2 SMNVEV (reference sequence). This CDR3 is 15 amino acids long. CDR3 DNA: TGTGCCAGCAAAGGTTTACTAGCGGGAGTAAATGAGCAGTTCTTC. It yields the protein CASKGLLAGVNEQFF.

Only a few counts were recorded for this clone. This chain connects TRBV12-2 to TRBJ1-1. TRBV12-2 counts as a pseudogene. The CDR3 sequence is 19 residues long. The CDR3 sequence is CASRHSTPTEKTEVTEAFF. CDR3 bases: TGTGCAAGTCGCCATAGTACCCCAACAGAGAAGACGGAGGTCACTGAAGCTTTCTTT.

Concerning this clone itself: Lacking the conserved final phenylalanine or tryptophan, this CDR3 likely reflects a read error. This sequence joins TRBV10-1 and TRBJ1-1, with D possibly being TRBD1 (5 bases). Per germline, CDR1 WNHNN and CDR2 SYGVQD (reference sequence). This CDR3 spans 13 amino acids. V lost 8 bases and J lost 0, with 10 bases in between. The CDR3 nucleotides read TGCGCCAGCGCTGAACAGGTGAACACTGAAGCTTTCGTT. This translates into CASAEQVNTEAFV.